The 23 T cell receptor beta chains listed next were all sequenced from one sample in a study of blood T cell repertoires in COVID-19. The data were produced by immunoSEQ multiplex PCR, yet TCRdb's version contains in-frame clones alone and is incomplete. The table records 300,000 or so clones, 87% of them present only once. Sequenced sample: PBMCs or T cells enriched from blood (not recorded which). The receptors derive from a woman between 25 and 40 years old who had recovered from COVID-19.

The CDR3 bases are TGTGCCAGCAGCACAGGGGCCGGCTATAATTCACCCCTCCACTTT. Protein product: CASSTGAGYNSPLHF. The chain combines TRBV28 with TRBJ1-6; 7 nucleotides agree with TRBD1. After removal of 6 bases from V and 3 bases from J, the junction contained 5 bases not matched to a gene. The CDR3 spans 15 residues. CDR1 and CDR2 from the germline V gene are MDHEN and SYDVKM.

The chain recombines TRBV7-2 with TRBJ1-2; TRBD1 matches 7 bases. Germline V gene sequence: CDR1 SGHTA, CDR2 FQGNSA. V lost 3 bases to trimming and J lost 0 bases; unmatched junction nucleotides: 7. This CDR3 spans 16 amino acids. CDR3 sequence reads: CASSFSSTGTNYGYTF. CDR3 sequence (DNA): TGTGCCAGCAGCTTTTCCTCGACAGGGACTAACTATGGCTACACCTTC.

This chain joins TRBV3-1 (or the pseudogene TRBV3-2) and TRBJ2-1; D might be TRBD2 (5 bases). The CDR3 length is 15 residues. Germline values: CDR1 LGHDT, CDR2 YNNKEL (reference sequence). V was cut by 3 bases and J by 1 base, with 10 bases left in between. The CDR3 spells CASSHLRTSYNEQFF. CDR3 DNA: TGTGCCAGCAGCCACCTCAGGACTTCCTACAATGAGCAGTTCTTC.

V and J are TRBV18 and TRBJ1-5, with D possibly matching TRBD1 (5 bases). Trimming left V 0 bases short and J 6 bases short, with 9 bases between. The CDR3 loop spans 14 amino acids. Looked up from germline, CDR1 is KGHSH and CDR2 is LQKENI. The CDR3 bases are TGTGCCAGCTCACCACCAACAGGTACTCAGCCCCAGCATTTT. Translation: CASSPPTGTQPQHF.

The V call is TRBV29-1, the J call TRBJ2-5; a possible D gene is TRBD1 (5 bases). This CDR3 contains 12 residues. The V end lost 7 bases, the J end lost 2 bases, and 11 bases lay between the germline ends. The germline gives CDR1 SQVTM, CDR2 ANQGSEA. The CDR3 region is CSAADKQETQYF. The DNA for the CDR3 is TGCAGCGCTGCGGACAAGCAAGAGACCCAGTACTTC.

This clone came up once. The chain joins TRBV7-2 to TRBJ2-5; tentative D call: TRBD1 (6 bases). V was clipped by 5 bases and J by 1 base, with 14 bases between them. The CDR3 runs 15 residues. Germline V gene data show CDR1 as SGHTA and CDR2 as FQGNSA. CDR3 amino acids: CASSPRTARQETQYF. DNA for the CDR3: TGTGCCAGCAGCCCTCGGACAGCCCGCCAAGAGACCCAGTACTTC.

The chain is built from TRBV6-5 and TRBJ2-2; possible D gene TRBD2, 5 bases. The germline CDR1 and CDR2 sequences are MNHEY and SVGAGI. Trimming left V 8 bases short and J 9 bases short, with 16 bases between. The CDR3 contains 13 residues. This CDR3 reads CASHEGDYRELFF. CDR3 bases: TGTGCCAGCCACGAGGGCGACTACCGGGAGCTGTTTTTT.

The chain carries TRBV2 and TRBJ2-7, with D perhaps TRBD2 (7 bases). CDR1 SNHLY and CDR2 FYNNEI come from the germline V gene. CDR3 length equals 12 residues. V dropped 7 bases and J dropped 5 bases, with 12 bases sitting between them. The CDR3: CASNTGTNEQYF. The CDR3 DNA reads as TGTGCCAGCAATACAGGGACTAACGAGCAGTACTTC.

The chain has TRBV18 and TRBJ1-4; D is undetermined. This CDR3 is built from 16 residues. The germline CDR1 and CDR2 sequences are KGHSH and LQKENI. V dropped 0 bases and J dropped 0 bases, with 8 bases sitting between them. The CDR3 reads CASSPPGVATNEKLFF. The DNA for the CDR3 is TGTGCCAGCTCACCACCAGGAGTTGCAACTAATGAAAAACTGTTTTTT.

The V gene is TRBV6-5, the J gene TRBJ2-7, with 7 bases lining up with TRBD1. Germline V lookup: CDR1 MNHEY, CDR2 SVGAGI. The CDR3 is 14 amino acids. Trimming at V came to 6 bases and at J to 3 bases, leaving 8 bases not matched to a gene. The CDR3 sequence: CASRSPGTDYEQYF. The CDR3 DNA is TGTGCCAGCAGATCCCCCGGGACAGACTACGAGCAGTACTTC.

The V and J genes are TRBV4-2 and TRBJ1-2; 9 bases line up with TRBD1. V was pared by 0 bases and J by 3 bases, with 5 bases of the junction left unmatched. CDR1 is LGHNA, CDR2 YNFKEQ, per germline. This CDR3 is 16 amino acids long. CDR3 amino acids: CASSQDWTGADYGYTF. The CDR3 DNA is TGTGCCAGCAGCCAAGATTGGACAGGGGCTGACTATGGCTACACCTTC.

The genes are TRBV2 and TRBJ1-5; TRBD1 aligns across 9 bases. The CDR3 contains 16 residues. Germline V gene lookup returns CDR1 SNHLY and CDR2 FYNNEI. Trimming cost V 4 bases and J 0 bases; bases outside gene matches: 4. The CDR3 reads CASSVGTGYSNQPQHF. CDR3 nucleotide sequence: TGTGCCAGCAGTGTCGGGACAGGGTATAGCAATCAGCCCCAGCATTTT.

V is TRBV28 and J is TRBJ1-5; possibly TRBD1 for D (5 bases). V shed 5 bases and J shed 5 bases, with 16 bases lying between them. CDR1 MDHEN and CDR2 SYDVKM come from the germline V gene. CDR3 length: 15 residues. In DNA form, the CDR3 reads TGTGCCAGCAGTCCCCAGGGTAGGCGTGATCAGCCCCAGCATTTT. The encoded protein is CASSPQGRRDQPQHF.

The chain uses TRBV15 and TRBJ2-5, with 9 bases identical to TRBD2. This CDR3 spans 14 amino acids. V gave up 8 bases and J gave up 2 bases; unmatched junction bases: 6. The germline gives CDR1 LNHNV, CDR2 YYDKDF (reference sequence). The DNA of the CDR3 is TGTGCCACCCGGGCCCTAGCGGGGCAAGAGACCCAGTACTTC. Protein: CATRALAGQETQYF. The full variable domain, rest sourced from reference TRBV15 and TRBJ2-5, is DAMVIQNPRYQVTQFGKPVTLSCSQTLNHNVMYWYQQKSSQAPKLLFHYYDKDFNNEADTPDNFQSRRPNTSFCFLDIRSPGLGDTAMYLCATRALAGQETQYFGPGTRLLVL.

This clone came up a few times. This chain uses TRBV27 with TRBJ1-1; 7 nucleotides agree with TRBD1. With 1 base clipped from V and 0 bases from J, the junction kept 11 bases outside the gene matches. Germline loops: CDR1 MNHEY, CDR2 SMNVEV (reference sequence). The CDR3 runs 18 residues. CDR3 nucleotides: TGTGCCAGCAGTTTATTGGGCAGGGGGACGTTCATGAACACTGAAGCTTTCTTT. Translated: CASSLLGRGTFMNTEAFF.

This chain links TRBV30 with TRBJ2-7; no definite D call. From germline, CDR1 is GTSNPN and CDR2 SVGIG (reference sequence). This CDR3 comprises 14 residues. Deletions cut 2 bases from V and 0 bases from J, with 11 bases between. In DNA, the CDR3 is TGTGCCTGGAGTAGACTCCTGGGCTCCTACGAGCAGTACTTC. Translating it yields CAWSRLLGSYEQYF.

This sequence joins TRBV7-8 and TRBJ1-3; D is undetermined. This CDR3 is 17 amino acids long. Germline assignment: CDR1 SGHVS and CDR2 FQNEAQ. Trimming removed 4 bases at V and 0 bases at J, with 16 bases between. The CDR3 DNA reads TGTGCCAGCAGCTCCGTGATAAAGACACTCTCTGGAAACACCATATATTTT. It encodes CASSSVIKTLSGNTIYF. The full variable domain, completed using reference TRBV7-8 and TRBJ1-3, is GAGVSQSPRYKVAKRGQDVALRCDPISGHVSLFWYQQALGQGPEFLTYFQNEAQLDKSGLPSDRFFAERPEGSVSTLKIQRTQQEDSAVYLCASSSVIKTLSGNTIYFGEGSWLTVV.

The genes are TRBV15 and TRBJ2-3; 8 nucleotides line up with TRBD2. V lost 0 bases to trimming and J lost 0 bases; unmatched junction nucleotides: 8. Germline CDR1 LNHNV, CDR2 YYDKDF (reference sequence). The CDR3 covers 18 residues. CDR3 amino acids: CATSRDYLSGGSTDTQYF. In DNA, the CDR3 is TGTGCCACCAGCAGAGATTATTTAAGCGGGGGAAGCACAGATACGCAGTATTTT.

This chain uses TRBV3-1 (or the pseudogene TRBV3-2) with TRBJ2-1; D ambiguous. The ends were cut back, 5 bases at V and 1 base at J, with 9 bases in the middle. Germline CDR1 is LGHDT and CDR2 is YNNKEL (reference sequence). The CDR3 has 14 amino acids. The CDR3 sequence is CASSFGQSYNEQFF. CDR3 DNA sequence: TGTGCCAGCAGCTTTGGTCAGTCCTACAATGAGCAGTTCTTC.

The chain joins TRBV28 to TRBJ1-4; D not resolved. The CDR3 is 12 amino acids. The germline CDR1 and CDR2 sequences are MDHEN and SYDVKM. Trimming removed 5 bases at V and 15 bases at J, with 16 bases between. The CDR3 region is CASSVEPLAVFF. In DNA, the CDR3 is TGTGCCAGCAGTGTCGAACCACTTGCGGTGTTTTTT.

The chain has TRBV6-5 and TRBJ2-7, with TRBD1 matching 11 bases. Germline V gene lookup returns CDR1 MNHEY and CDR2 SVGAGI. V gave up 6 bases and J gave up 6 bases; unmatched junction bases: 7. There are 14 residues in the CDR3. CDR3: CASSSGTGGPEQYF. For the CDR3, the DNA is TGTGCCAGCAGCTCCGGGACAGGGGGACCCGAGCAGTACTTC.

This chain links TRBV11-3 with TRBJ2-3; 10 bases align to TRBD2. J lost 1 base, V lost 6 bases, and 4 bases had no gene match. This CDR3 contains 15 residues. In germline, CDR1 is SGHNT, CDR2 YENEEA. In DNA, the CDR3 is TGTGCCAGCAGTTTTCTAGCGGGGGGCACAGATACGCAGTATTTT. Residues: CASSFLAGGTDTQYF.

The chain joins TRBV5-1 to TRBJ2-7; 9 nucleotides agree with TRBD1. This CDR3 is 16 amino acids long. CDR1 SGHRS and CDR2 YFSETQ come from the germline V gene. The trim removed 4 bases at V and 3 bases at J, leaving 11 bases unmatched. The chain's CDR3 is CASSPKPGQGFYEQYF. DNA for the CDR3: TGCGCCAGCAGCCCGAAACCGGGACAGGGATTCTACGAGCAGTACTTC. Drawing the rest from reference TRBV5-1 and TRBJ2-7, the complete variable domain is KAGVTQTPRYLIKTRGQQVTLSCSPISGHRSVSWYQQTPGQGLQFLFEYFSETQRNKGNFPGRFSGRQFSNSRSEMNVSTLELGDSALYLCASSPKPGQGFYEQYFGPGTRLTVT.